This record covers a single T cell receptor beta chain. This clone showed up many times. No antigen is known for it. The observed sequence ends 3 residues before the CDR3 terminus, with the missing tail filled in from the germline J gene. This specimen comes from a study of T cell clonality in common variable immunodeficiency (dated by TCRdb to the mid-2010s). Most of the CVID patients and most of the healthy controls were of Caucasian heritage. Heparinized peripheral whole blood samples of about 5 to 8 ml were obtained from each donor. Genomic DNA from adults with common variable immune deficiency (CVID) and from healthy adult controls was the source for sequencing TCRbeta CDR3 repertoires. The control group comprised about 22 healthy adult volunteers, some 12 female and approximately 10 male, aged about 23 to 75 years with a mean age of roughly 34. Diluted blood was density-centrifuged over Hypaque 1077 or Ficoll-Paque to isolate peripheral blood mononuclear cells. Unsorted mononuclear cells served as the source of genomic DNA, which was extracted either by Qiagen column purification or by a centrifugation-based method.

The investigation overall reported the following: Fewer TCRbeta clones were shared among CVID subjects than among healthy controls (p < 0.0001). The authors noted that sequencing repertoires of T cell subpopulations would be needed to clarify what caused the increased clonality in CVID. Correlations between repertoire features and clinical complications were limited by patient heterogeneity within the CVID cohort. Even though DNA input was the same, control samples had an average of around 75,000 unique sequences each, compared with some 32,000 in CVID samples. CVID TCRbeta sequences reportedly showed fewer deletions and N-nucleotide insertions and lacked highly modified clones with 13 or more V deletions. Compared with healthy controls, CVID subjects showed increased TCRbeta clonality (t-test p = 0.018), a feature most characteristic of about a third of subjects.

Via the germline V gene (reference sequence), CDR1 is DFQATT and CDR2 SNEGSKA. The V end loses 0 bases and the J end loses 2 bases, and a stretch of 11 bases separates them. Measured from the cysteine to the phenylalanine, the CDR3 is 15 residues long. The 36 bases shown cover part of the CDR3, and their frame starts at base 1. For sequencing, equivalent amounts of genomic DNA were input from CVID and control samples. For every sample, a 60 bp segment covering the rearranged TCRbeta CDR3 region was amplified and then sequenced. The immunoSEQ assay, a bias-corrected multiplex PCR with high-throughput sequencing, was employed for TCRbeta amplification. Regarding the original processing steps: Each unique nucleotide sequence was treated as a clone and annotated with V, D and J genes, copy number and frequency. Sequences were labeled productive if in frame, and non-productive if out of frame or containing stop codons. Clonality was calculated from Shannon's entropy as previously described. Mean CDR3 Kyte-Doolittle hydropathy was derived from the predicted amino acid sequences of productive clones. Using the R hclust function, scaled V gene usage was clustered hierarchically with Manhattan distance and complete linkage. Sharing of clones by CDR3 amino acid sequence was evaluated through resampling of 12 repertoires per group over 100 rounds. The repertoires were searched for over 60 published EBV-specific TCRbeta sequences and 245 published CMV-specific TCRbeta sequences. Analysis left out a couple of CVID samples that produced under 10,000 sequences, so a few dozen CVID repertoires remained. TCRdb's version of the immuneACCESS table is confined to in-frame rearrangements and falls short of the full clone set. An unresolved V gene accounts for under half of the shortfall where checked; the remainder is of unknown origin. That table supplies the V and J calls and clone size; D and trimming were determined from the DNA. This sample was tabulated with about 81,000 clones, among which there are no singletons. The ten most abundant clones make up 0.65% to 0.8% of the sample.

The chain couples TRBV20-1 to TRBJ1-3; matching of 5 bases hints at TRBD1 as the D gene. The specimen was peripheral blood mononuclear cells. The TCR sequence derives from a person aged 18 to 69 in good health. CDR3 reads: CSARDPKGTGNTIYF. CDR3 DNA, as far as it was read: TGCAGTGCTAGAGATCCCAAGGGGACTGGAAACACC.